One T cell receptor (beta chain) is described in this entry. The antigen remains unidentified. This CDR3 spans 17 amino acids. The data are from a study of CD8 T cells in ankylosing spondylitis. Study-level findings and limits: Both synovial fluid and blood in reactive arthritis had previously been reported to carry some motif variants. A TCR beta motif of under 10 highly homologous variants seemed to mark ankylosing spondylitis blood. Those disease-linked clones were CD8+; they were also relatively rare in peripheral blood. According to the report, clones linked to the disease were significantly enriched in matched synovial fluid samples taken from ankylosing spondylitis patients.

Quantitative 5'-RACE with molecular barcodes produced the TCR beta libraries. TCRdb reanalysed the 5' RACE reads using MiXCR and keeps one entry per CDR3 protein. In the table there are more than 250,000 distinct CDR3 sequences, 6.5% to 10% of which are singletons. This rearrangement joins TRBV21-1 to TRBJ1-5. TRBV21-1 is a recognized pseudogene. This receptor was obtained from a male donor with ankylosing spondylitis. Material: blood, either unsorted or a sorted T cell fraction (not recorded which). This chain's CDR3 is CASSKVKWQENNQPQHF. CDR3 DNA sequence: TGTGCCAGCAGCAAAGTTAAATGGCAGGAAAACAATCAGCCCCAGCATTTT.